What follows is one T cell receptor (beta chain) and its context. This clonotype showed up many times. This clone's antigen is unknown. It has no much larger one-base neighbor in the sample; base qualities were not kept. The sample belongs to a study of CD8+CD57+ T cells in acquired aplastic anemia (dated 2018 in TCRdb). Background on the whole study: Extracted DNA from sorted CD4+ and CD8+ cells averaged around 3.4 ug, ranging from roughly 0.2 to 30 ug. CD8+CD57+ expansion was defined as a frequency above the mean frequency observed in healthy subjects.

Broader findings and caveats from the paper: Patients and healthy controls showed no significant difference in CD8+ Simpson's diversity (P=0.060). Although twenty-nine CD8+ CDR3 sequences were shared by patients and controls, these sequences appeared highly expressed in patients and within the immunodominant clones of patients.

TCR beta VDJ combination and CDR3 sequence profiling used genomic DNA as the template. An Illumina HiSeq 2000 was the platform used for TCR repertoire sequencing. As for the original processing: Repertoires were assessed using TRBV/TRBJ rearrangement plots, CDR3 size and DJ length profiles, and Simpson's diversity index. The most abundant DNA sequence in the deep sequencing data was defined as the immunodominant clone. CDR3 amino acid sequences were checked for sharing across subjects and were also compared against the VDJdb database and published repertoires. Starting from the raw public reads, TCRdb applied fastp trimming at Q25, assembled clones with MiXCR and retained in-frame beta chains. CDR3 protein sequences are deduplicated, and each keeps its most common genes and DNA. The V and J calls here are based on TCRdb, not the publication. This sample lists 300,000 or so distinct CDR3 sequences; under 60% were detected once. Under 1.5% of the sample is in the top ten clones.

The patients picked for sequencing were ones in whom flow cytometry had shown an expansion of CD8+CD57+ cells. Severe acquired aplastic anemia was diagnosed in all patients according to International Study of Aplastic Anemia and Agranulocytosis and Camitta criteria. At the time blood was sampled, none of the patients had received any therapy. In the study, sorted CD4+ and CD8+ blood T cells from patients with severe aplastic anemia and from healthy subjects underwent deep sequencing of TCR repertoires. Patients were enrolled under clinicaltrials.gov protocols 00001620, 01623167, 00001397, 00071045, 00081523 and 00961064 in the USA. Ficoll-Paque density gradient centrifugation was used to isolate peripheral blood mononuclear cells. Before DNA extraction, CD4+ and CD8+ T cells were sorted by FACS or by magnetic beads. Counted from cysteine to phenylalanine, this CDR3 has 17 amino acids. Only the CDR3 DNA is retained, 51 bases long and in frame from the first base. Trimming accounts for 6 bases at V and 15 bases at J, while the number of junction bases matched to no gene is 24.

The sequenced sample was sorted CD4+, CD8+, or CD8+CD57+ T cells (not recorded which) from PBMCs. The V and J segments used are TRBV12-3 or TRBV12-4 and TRBJ2-1; 9 of the junction bases match TRBD2. The sequence derives from a human donor with aplastic anemia. The base sequence is TGTGCCAGCAGCCGGCCCTCGCAGGGCGGGAGGGCCGGTTTGGCGTTCTTC. It translates to CASSRPSQGGRAGLAFF.